These T cell receptor beta chains were read from a single sample in a study of T cell repertoires in cytomegalovirus infection. One entry per CDR3 protein results from TCRdb running MiXCR on the reads. The sample holds 200,000 to 300,000 distinct CDR3 sequences, approximately 8.3% seen once. Sequenced: PBMCs. The receptors stem from a human donor in good health (CMV status not recorded). Some clones in this sample may be carry-over from other donors' samples. CDR3s include the opening cysteine and the closing phenylalanine or tryptophan. Fields, in order: clone size, D gene, V gene, J gene, CDR3 DNA, CDR3 protein. The D gene is left open where the match is weak. A clone size is listed for some rows: how often the clone was seen (once, few, many), or a class if it is expanded.

many,TRBD1,TRBV7-2,TRBJ1-6,TGTGCCAGCAGCTTAGCCCGGACAGGGACCTCACCCCTCCACTTT,CASSLARTGTSPLHF
.,.,TRBV6-2/TRBV6-3,TRBJ1-1,TGTGCCAGCAATCGGCAAAACACTGAAGCTTTCTTT,CASNRQNTEAFF
few,.,TRBV20-1,TRBJ1-1,TGCAGTGCTATACAGGGACAAATACCCACTGAAGCTTTCTTT,CSAIQGQIPTEAFF
many,TRBD1,TRBV20-1,TRBJ1-5,TGCAGTGCTCCCAGAGGGGGCTCGGATAGCAATCAGCCCCAGCATTTT,CSAPRGGSDSNQPQHF
many,TRBD2,TRBV7-2,TRBJ2-3,TGTGCCAGCAGCTTAGGCCTAGCGGGGGGGCCAGCGGATACGCAGTATTTT,CASSLGLAGGPADTQYF
many,TRBD1,TRBV7-2,TRBJ1-2,TGTGCCAGCAGCTTCCCGGGACAGGGGGCGCCTAACTATGGCTACACCTTC,CASSFPGQGAPNYGYTF
many,TRBD1,TRBV7-2,TRBJ2-7,TGTGCCAGCAGCGCGGGACAGGGGGACCGCGAGCAGTACTTC,CASSAGQGDREQYF
many,.,TRBV7-2,TRBJ2-1,TGTGCCAGCAGCTATGGACTAATCGGCTACGATGAGCAGTTCTTC,CASSYGLIGYDEQFF
many,.,TRBV7-2,TRBJ2-5,TGTGCCAGCAGCTTAACCCTCCAAGAGACCCAGTACTTC,CASSLTLQETQYF
many,TRBD2,TRBV7-2,TRBJ2-3,TGTGCCAGCAGCCCCCGGGGGGGCGTGAGCGTTACGCAGTATTTT,CASSPRGGVSVTQYF
many,.,TRBV6-1,TRBJ2-1,TGTGCCAGCAGTGAAGGTTCCTACAATGAGCAGTTCTTC,CASSEGSYNEQFF
few,TRBD1,TRBV4-2,TRBJ1-1,TGTGCCAGCGGAAGTCGGGACAGGGGCCCTGAAGCTTTCTTT,CASGSRDRGPEAFF
many,.,TRBV7-9,TRBJ2-7,TGTGCCAGCAACTCAGGCGGGCACGAGCAGTACTTC,CASNSGGHEQYF
many,TRBD1,TRBV7-2,TRBJ1-6,TGTGCCAGCAGCTTCTCGCGACAGGGAGGGTCACCCCTCCACTTT,CASSFSRQGGSPLHF
many,TRBD1,TRBV10-2,TRBJ2-5,TGCGCCAACAGTGATGACAGGGGAGAGACCCAGTACTTC,CANSDDRGETQYF
many,.,TRBV7-4,TRBJ1-2,TGTGCCAGCAGCTCTCGACTGAATGGCTACACCTTC,CASSSRLNGYTF